The T cell receptor (beta chain) under discussion was sequenced for a study of blood T cell repertoires in COVID-19 (dated by TCRdb to the early 2020s). Regarding the complete study: The collaborator samples originated in the United States, Italy and Spain and spanned the acute and convalescent phases of COVID-19. Deeply sampled blood TCRbeta repertoires from subjects exposed to, actively infected with, or recovered from COVID-19 were included in the dataset. A de-identified subject ID, COVID-19 status, age in years and sex were almost always included in the sample metadata. The material from the prospective study consisted of cDNA or gDNA derived from T cells, B-cell-depleted T cells, or PBMCs. The samples were drawn from the first 160 participants of the ongoing ImmuneRACE study and from 1,254 subjects provided by 6 global collaborators. The repertoires were released in a freely available public database meant as a resource for research on the immune response to SARS-CoV-2. Where HLA class I and class II types were available, the types were taken from metadata supplied by the sample provider, not from assay-based typing. Beyond this particular receptor, the publication reports: The quantity of clinical and demographic metadata differed by source and by participant and was supplied without curation.

The junction shows trimming of 2 bases on V and 1 base on J, and the gene matches do not reach 5 bases of it. CDR1 and CDR2, looked up from the germline V gene (reference sequence), are MNHEY and SMNVEV. The CDR3 spans 16 residues, from the cysteine through the phenylalanine. The retained sequence is limited to the CDR3, 48 bases, with the frame set at the first base. TCRbeta CDR3 regions were amplified from genomic DNA using the immunoSEQ Assay, a bias-controlled multiplex PCR. The paper's processing steps were these. Nucleated cell counts per sample were estimated from amplification of reference gene primers within the assay. To quantify the absolute abundance of each unique TCRbeta CDR3 rearrangement, sequence reads were collapsed and filtered. For each sample, productive Simpson clonality was calculated as the square root of Simpson's diversity index across productive rearrangements. The table was pulled from immuneACCESS by TCRdb, which kept in-frame rearrangements only. Such tables lose some clones; where checked, under half of the loss comes from unresolved V genes, and the rest has no known cause. The DNA gave D and trimming, while V, J and clone size come from that table. Present in this sample are 250,000 to 300,000 clones, around 83% of which were seen just once. The leading ten clones occupy approximately 5.3% of the sample.

In regard to this clone: Which antigen it targets is not known. Per-nucleotide qualities are absent, and no much larger clonotype sits a single base away.

Whole blood was collected in K2EDTA tubes by collaborating institutions according to the institutions' own protocols. For TCRbeta analysis, collaborators shipped samples as frozen whole blood, isolated PBMCs, or DNA extracted from either of those sample types. The rearrangement joined TRBV27 to TRBJ2-3; the central 8 bases match TRBD2. The receptor was isolated from a man aged 80 or over with acute or convalescent COVID-19. Material: peripheral blood. For the CDR3, the sequence is CASSLMPAGGTDTQYF. The nucleotides read TGTGCCAGCAGTTTAATGCCAGCGGGGGGCACAGATACGCAGTATTTT.